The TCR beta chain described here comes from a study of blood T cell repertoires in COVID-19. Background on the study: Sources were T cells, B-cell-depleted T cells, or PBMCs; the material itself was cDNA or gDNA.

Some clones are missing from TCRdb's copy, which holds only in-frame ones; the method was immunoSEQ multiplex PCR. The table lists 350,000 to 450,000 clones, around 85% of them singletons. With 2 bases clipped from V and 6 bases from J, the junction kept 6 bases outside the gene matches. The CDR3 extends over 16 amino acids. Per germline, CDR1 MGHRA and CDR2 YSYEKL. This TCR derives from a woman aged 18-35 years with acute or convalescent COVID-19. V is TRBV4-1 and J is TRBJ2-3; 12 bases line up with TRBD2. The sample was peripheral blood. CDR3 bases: TGCGCCAGCAGCCAACCTACTAGCGGGGGGACTGATACGCAGTATTTT. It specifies CASSQPTSGGTDTQYF.